Each of the 9 T cell receptor beta chains below was sequenced from the same sample in a study of cytomegalovirus exposure and HLA in healthy donors. Use of 60 Vbeta and 13 Jbeta primers characterized the PCR. TCRdb's table, derived via immunoSEQ multiplex PCR, lists solely in-frame clones and lacks some. The data show 150,000 to 200,000 clones, with 70% seen just once and about 4.3% held by the top ten. The sample comprised PBMCs. These receptor sequences come from a young man in good health and CMV-seropositive.

The V call is TRBV19, the J call TRBJ1-5; TRBD1 aligns across 9 bases. Germline values: CDR1 LNHDA, CDR2 SQIVND (reference sequence). This CDR3 is 15 amino acids long. Losses at the gene ends were 5 bases for V and 4 bases for J; bases not matched to a gene: 6. The CDR3 DNA is TGTGCCAGTAGTCGAACCGGGACAGGGAATCAGCCCCAGCATTTT. Protein product: CASSRTGTGNQPQHF.

The chain recombines TRBV4-1 with TRBJ2-1; D is uncertain. The V end lost 1 base, the J end lost 8 bases, and 9 bases lay between the germline ends. Germline V gene sequence: CDR1 MGHRA, CDR2 YSYEKL. This CDR3 is 13 amino acids long. CDR3 region: CASSQGKHYEQFF. CDR3 coding DNA: TGCGCCAGCAGCCAAGGAAAGCATTATGAGCAGTTCTTC.

The rearrangement uses TRBV6-1 and TRBJ2-3; 11 nucleotides agree with TRBD2. Germline V gene lookup returns CDR1 MNHNS and CDR2 SASEGT. The CDR3 is 14 residues long. With V trimmed by 6 bases and J by 5 bases, 4 bases remained unmatched. CDR3 sequence: CASSPGTSGDTQYF. CDR3 DNA sequence: TGTGCCAGCAGCCCCGGGACTAGCGGAGATACGCAGTATTTT.

The chain uses TRBV14 and TRBJ2-7, with no clear D. CDR1 SGHDN and CDR2 FVKESK come from the germline V gene. Trimming left V 2 bases short and J 3 bases short, with 5 bases between. The CDR3 contains 12 residues. For the CDR3, the DNA is TGTGCCAGCAGCCAAACTGACTACGAGCAGTACGTC. As protein: CASSQTDYEQYV.

This chain uses TRBV19 with TRBJ2-1; 8 nucleotides agree with TRBD1. Germline V CDR1 and CDR2: LNHDA, SQIVND (reference sequence). Trimming took 5 bases from V and 9 from J; bases not matched to a gene: 6. The CDR3 covers 13 residues. The CDR3 DNA follows: TGTGCCAGTAGTTCAACAGGGGGTAGTGAGCAGTTCTTC. Its translation: CASSSTGGSEQFF.

This chain joins TRBV7-2 and TRBJ2-5, with D tentatively TRBD2 (6 bases). This CDR3 has 15 residues. Trimming shortened V by 5 bases and J by 1 base, and 14 bases separated the two germline ends. The germline V gene encodes CDR1 SGHTA and CDR2 FQGNSA. The CDR3 DNA is TGTGCCAGCAGCGAGTACGGGGGTATCCAAGAGACCCAGTACTTC. Its translation is CASSEYGGIQETQYF.

The table lists this clone with a few counts. The rearrangement uses TRBV27 and TRBJ1-2, with 7 bases matching TRBD1. V lost 6 bases to trimming and J lost 2 bases; unmatched junction nucleotides: 21. The CDR3 loop spans 19 amino acids. Germline V CDR1 and CDR2: MNHEY, SMNVEV (reference sequence). CDR3 nucleotide sequence: TGTGCCAGCAGCGGTTGGAGGGCAGGGGGAAAGAAATTGAACTATGGCTACACCTTC. It specifies CASSGWRAGGKKLNYGYTF.

The J gene is TRBJ2-5, the V gene TRBV2, with TRBD2 matching 7 bases. Germline-derived CDR1 and CDR2 are SNHLY and FYNNEI. The CDR3 runs 16 residues. V dropped 6 bases and J dropped 1; count of bases not matched to a gene: 11. As DNA, the CDR3 is TGTGCCAGCAGCAGGGAGGGTGCTATAATCCAAGAGACCCAGTACTTC. It encodes CASSREGAIIQETQYF. Variable domain in full (rest from reference TRBV2 and TRBJ2-5): EPEVTQTPSHQVTQMGQEVILRCVPISNHLYFYWYRQILGQKVEFLVSFYNNEISEKSEIFDDQFSVERPDGSNFTLKIRSTKLEDSAMYFCASSREGAIIQETQYFGPGTRLLVL.

This clone showed up just a few times. The chain has TRBV2 and TRBJ2-7, with 7 bases lining up with TRBD1. CDR3 length equals 13 residues. Germline CDR1 is SNHLY and CDR2 is FYNNEI. Unmatched junction bases numbered 3, after V lost 5 bases and J lost 2 bases. The CDR3 is CASSSTGTYEQYV. The CDR3, as DNA: TGTGCCAGCAGTTCGACAGGGACCTACGAGCAGTACGTC.